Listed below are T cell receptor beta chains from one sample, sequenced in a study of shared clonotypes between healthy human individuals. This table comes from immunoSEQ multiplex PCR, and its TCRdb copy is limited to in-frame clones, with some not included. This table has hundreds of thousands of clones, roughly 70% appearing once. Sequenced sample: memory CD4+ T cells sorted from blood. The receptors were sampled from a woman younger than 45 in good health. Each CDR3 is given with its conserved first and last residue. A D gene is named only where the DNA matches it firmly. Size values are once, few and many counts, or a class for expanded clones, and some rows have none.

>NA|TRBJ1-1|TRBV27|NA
TGTGCCAGCATGGGGACTGAAGCTTTCTTT
CASMGTEAFF
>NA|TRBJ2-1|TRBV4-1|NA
TGCGCCAGCAGCCACCCACACGACAGCGCATGGCAGTTCTTC
CASSHPHDSAWQFF
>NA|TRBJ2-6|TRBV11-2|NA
TGTGCCAGCAGCAGACCTGGGGCCAACGTCCTGACTTTC
CASSRPGANVLTF
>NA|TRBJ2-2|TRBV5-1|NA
TGCGCCAGCAGCTTGTCTGCAGGGACGAACACCGGGGAGCTGTTTTTT
CASSLSAGTNTGELFF
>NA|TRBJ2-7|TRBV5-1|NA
TGCGCCAGCGGCGGGGACCTGAGCTCCTACGAGCAGTACTTC
CASGGDLSSYEQYF
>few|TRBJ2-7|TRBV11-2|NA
TGTGCCAGCAGCTTAGCGACCGTAACCAGAGACTACGAGCAGTACTTC
CASSLATVTRDYEQYF
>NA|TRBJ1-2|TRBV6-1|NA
TGTGCCAGCACCCGAACAGTTCCTACTAACTATGGCTACACCTTC
CASTRTVPTNYGYTF
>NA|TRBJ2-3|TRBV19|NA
TGTGCCACCAAGCTAAGGGGTCCCACAGATACGCAGTATTTT
CATKLRGPTDTQYF
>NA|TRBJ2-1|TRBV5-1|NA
TGCGCCAGCAGCTTGGGCCATTCCTCCTACAATGAGCAGTTCTTC
CASSLGHSSYNEQFF
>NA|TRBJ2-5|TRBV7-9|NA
TGTGCCAGCAGCTTTTATGGCGCACGGGAGAAAGAGACCCAGTACTTC
CASSFYGAREKETQYF
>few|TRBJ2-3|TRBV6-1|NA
TGTGCCAGCAGTGTTCGGCGGGCCAGGGCAGATACGCAGTATTTT
CASSVRRARADTQYF
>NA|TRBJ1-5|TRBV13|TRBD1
TGTGCCAGCAGCAGGGGACAGGGGCCGTTTAAGGACAATCAGCCCCAGCATTTT
CASSRGQGPFKDNQPQHF
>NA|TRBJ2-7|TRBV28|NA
TGTGCCAGCAGTTTACGGCAGGATAACTACGAGCAGTACTTC
CASSLRQDNYEQYF
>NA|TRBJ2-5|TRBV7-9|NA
TGTGCCAGCAGCTTATCAGGTCAGCTCTACCAAGAGACCCAGTACTTC
CASSLSGQLYQETQYF
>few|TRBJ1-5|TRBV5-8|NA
TGTGCCAGCAGCTTGAGACGGGATCAGCCCCAGCATTTT
CASSLRRDQPQHF
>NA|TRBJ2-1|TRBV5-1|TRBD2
TGCGCCAGCAGCTTCTCTAGCGGGTCATATAATGAGCAGTTCTTC
CASSFSSGSYNEQFF
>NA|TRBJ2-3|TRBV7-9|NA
TGTGCCAGCAGCCATAGCGCCCCTTTCACAGATACGCAGTATTTT
CASSHSAPFTDTQYF
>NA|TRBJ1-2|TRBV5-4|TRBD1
TGTGCCAGCAGCTTAAGACAGGGGGCAGGCGGTGGCTACACCTTC
CASSLRQGAGGGYTF
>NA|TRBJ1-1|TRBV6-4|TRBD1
TGTGCCAGCAGTGACGGGACAGGGGGCAACACTGAAGCTTTCTTT
CASSDGTGGNTEAFF
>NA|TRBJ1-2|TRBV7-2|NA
TGTGCCAGCAGCTACCCAGGGAGGTCTAACTATGGCTACACCTTC
CASSYPGRSNYGYTF
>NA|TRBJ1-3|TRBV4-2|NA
TGTGCCAGCAGCCAAGATTTGAATGGAAACACCATATATTTT
CASSQDLNGNTIYF
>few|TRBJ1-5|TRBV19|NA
TGTGCCAGTAACGCAGGGAATAGCAATCAGCCCCAGCATTTT
CASNAGNSNQPQHF
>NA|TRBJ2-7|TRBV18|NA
TGTGCCAGCTCATCGGACAGCCCCCCCTACGAGCAGTACTTC
CASSSDSPPYEQYF
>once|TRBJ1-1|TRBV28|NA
TGTGCCAGCAGTTTGCACGGGAACACTGAAGCTTTCTTT
CASSLHGNTEAFF
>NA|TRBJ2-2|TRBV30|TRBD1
TGTGCCTGGAGTTTAGGACAGGGCATCGCCGGGGAGCTGTTTTTT
CAWSLGQGIAGELFF
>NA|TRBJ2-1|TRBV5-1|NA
TGCGCCAGCAGCCGACCCCCAGGGTCGTCGGGTCCCAATGAGCAGTTCTTC
CASSRPPGSSGPNEQFF
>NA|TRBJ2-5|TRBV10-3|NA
TGTGCCATCAGTGACTACGTGGAGACCCAGTACTTC
CAISDYVETQYF
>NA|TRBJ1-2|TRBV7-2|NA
TGTGCCAGCAGCTTCTACGGGGGCGGCTACACCTTC
CASSFYGGGYTF
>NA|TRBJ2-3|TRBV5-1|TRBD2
TGCGCCAGCAGCTTGGGACTAGCGAGCACAGATACGCAGTATTTT
CASSLGLASTDTQYF
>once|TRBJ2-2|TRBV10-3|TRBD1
TGTGCCATCACCGCGGGACAGGGGAACACCGGGGAGCTGTTTTTT
CAITAGQGNTGELFF
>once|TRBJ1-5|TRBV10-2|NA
TGCGCCAGCAGGGCCCACGACAGTAGCAATCAGCCCCAGCATTTT
CASRAHDSSNQPQHF
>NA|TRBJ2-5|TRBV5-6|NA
TGTGCCAGCAGCTTGGAGCCAGTGAATCAAGAGACCCAGTACTTC
CASSLEPVNQETQYF
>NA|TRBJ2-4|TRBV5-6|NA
TGTGCCAGCACCGGGACCCCAAACATTCAGTACTTC
CASTGTPNIQYF
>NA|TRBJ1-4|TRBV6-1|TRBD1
TGTGCCAGCGCCCGGGACAGATCTAATGAAAAACTGTTTTTT
CASARDRSNEKLFF
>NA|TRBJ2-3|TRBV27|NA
TGTGCCAGCAGTTTAATTCGCCCAGGGTCTTTCTCAGATACGCAGTATTTT
CASSLIRPGSFSDTQYF
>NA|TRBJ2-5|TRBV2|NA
TGTGCCAGCATGCGGGGTGAGACCCAGTACTTC
CASMRGETQYF
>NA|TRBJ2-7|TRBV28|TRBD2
TGTGCCAGCAGTTTATATCGGGGGGGCGTCGGGTACGAGCAGTACTTC
CASSLYRGGVGYEQYF
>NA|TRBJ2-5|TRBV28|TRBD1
TGTGCCAGACCAGACAGGGGGACTCCTAAAGGGGTCCAAGAGACCCAGTACTTC
CARPDRGTPKGVQETQYF
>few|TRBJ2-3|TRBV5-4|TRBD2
TGTGCCAGCAGCGCCGGACTAGCGGGAGACGCAAGCACAGATACGCAGTATTTT
CASSAGLAGDASTDTQYF
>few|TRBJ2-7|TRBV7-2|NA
TGTGCCAGCAGCTTAGTCGGACTCGCGAGCGAGCAGTACTTC
CASSLVGLASEQYF
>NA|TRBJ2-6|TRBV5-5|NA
TGTGCCAGCAGCTTGGGGAATACTGGGGCCAACGTCCTGACTTTC
CASSLGNTGANVLTF
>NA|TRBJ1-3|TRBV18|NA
TGTGCCAGCTCACCCTTGCACGGTCCGGCCGGCTCTGGAAACACCATATATTTT
CASSPLHGPAGSGNTIYF
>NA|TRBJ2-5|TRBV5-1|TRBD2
TGCGCCAGCAGCTGGGGACTAGCGGGGCGGGAGACCCAGTACTTC
CASSWGLAGRETQYF
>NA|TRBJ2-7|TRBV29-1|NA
TGCAGCGTTGAAAGTCCGCAGGGGACCCTCCCCGAGCAGTACTTC
CSVESPQGTLPEQYF
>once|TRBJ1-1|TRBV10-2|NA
TGCGCCAGCACCGGCTCGAACACTGAAGCTTTCTTT
CASTGSNTEAFF
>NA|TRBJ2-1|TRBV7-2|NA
TGTGCCAGCAGCTTAGATAGGGTCGAGTACAATGAGCAGTTCTTC
CASSLDRVEYNEQFF
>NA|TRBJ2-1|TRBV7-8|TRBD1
TGTGCCAGCAGCTTAGCAAGGACAGGGGGATTCAATGAGCAGTTCTTC
CASSLARTGGFNEQFF
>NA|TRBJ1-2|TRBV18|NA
TGTGCCAGCTCACCACCGGGCAGGAACTATGGCTACACCTTC
CASSPPGRNYGYTF
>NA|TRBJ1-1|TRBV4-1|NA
TGCGCCAGCAGCCAAGGGGCGGCAGGGATCACTGAAGCTTTCTTT
CASSQGAAGITEAFF
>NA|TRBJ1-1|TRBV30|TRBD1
TGTGCCTGGAGGACAGGGGGCTGGGACACTGAAGCTTTCTTT
CAWRTGGWDTEAFF
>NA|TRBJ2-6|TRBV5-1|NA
TGCGCCAGCAGCCCTTCTACAGGTTCGGGGGCCAACGTCCTGACTTTC
CASSPSTGSGANVLTF
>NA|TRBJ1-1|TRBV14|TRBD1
TGTGCCAGCAGCCAAGAAATTCAGGGGGCGAACACTGAAGCTTTCTTT
CASSQEIQGANTEAFF
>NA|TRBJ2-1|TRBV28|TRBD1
TGTGCCAGCAGGGGCCCGGGACAGGGCAATGAGCAGTTCTTC
CASRGPGQGNEQFF
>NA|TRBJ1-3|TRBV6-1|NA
TGTGCCATCCCGACGGCCTCTGGAAACACCATATATTTT
CAIPTASGNTIYF
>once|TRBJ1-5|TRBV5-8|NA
TGTGCCAGCAGCTTGGTCTATGGAAATCAGCCCCAGCATTTT
CASSLVYGNQPQHF